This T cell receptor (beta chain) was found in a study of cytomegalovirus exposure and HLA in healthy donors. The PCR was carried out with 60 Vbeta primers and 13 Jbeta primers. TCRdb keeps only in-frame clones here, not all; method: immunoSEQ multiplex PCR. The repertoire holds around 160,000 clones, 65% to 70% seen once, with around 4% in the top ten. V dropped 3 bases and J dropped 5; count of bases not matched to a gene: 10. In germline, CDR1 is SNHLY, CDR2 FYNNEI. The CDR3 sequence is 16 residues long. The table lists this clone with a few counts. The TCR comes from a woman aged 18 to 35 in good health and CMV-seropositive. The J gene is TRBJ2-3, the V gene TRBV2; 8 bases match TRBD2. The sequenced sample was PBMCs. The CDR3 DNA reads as TGTGCCAGCAGTGAGGGGTTCGGCCTAGCGGGAGATACGCAGTATTTT. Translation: CASSEGFGLAGDTQYF.